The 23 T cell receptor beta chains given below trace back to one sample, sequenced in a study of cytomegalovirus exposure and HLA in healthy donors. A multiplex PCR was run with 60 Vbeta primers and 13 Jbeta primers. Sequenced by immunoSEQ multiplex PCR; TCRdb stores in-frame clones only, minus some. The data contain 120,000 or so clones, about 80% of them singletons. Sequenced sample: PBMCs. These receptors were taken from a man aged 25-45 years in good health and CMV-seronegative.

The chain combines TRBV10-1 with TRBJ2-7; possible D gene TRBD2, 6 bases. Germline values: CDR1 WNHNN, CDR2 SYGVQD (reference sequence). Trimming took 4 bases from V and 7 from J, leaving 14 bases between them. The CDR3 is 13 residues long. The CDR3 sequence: CASSAGGIREQYF. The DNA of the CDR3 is TGCGCCAGCAGTGCTGGGGGGATAAGGGAGCAGTACTTC.

CDR3 coding DNA: TGTGCCAGCAGCCAAGTGAGACAGCAAGAGACCCAGTACTTC. This codes for CASSQVRQQETQYF. The chain joins TRBV14 to TRBJ2-5; D is possibly TRBD1 (5 bases). The CDR3 loop spans 14 amino acids. CDR1 is SGHDN and CDR2 is FVKESK in the germline V gene. V lost 1 base to trimming and J lost 2 bases, with 8 bases between them.

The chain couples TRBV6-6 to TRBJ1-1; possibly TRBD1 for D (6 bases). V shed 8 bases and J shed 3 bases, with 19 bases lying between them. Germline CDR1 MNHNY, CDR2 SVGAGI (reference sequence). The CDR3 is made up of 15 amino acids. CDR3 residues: CASAAGGAGYTEAFF. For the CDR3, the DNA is TGTGCCAGCGCCGCGGGGGGGGCCGGATACACTGAAGCTTTCTTT.

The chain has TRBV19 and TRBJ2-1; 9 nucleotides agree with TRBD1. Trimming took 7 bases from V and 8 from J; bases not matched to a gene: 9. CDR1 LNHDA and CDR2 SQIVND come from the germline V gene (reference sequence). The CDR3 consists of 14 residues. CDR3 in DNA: TGTGCCAGTATCGGGACAGGGTTTGTCGATGAGCAGTTCTTC. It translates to CASIGTGFVDEQFF.

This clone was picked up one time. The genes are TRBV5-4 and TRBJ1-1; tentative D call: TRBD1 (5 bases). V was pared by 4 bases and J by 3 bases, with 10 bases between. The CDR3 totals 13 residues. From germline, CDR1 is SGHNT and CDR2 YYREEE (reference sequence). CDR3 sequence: CASSPREDTEAFF. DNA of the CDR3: TGTGCCAGCAGCCCCAGGGAGGACACTGAAGCTTTCTTT.

The CDR3 spells CASSVSGISTDTQYF. The CDR3 region has the DNA TGTGCCAGTAGTGTCAGCGGGATCTCGACAGATACGCAGTATTTT. The chain links TRBV19 to TRBJ2-3; TRBD2 matches 7 bases. This CDR3 contains 15 residues. Germline V gene data show CDR1 as LNHDA and CDR2 as SQIVND (reference sequence). V trimming: 5 bases; J trimming: 3 bases; junction bases outside the gene matches: 8.

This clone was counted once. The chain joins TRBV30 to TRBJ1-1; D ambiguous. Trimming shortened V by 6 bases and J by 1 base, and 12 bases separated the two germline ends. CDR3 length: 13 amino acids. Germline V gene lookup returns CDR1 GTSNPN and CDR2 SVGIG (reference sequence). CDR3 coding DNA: TGTGCCTGCCCCAGCGTAGGGAACACTGAAGCTTTCTTT. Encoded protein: CACPSVGNTEAFF. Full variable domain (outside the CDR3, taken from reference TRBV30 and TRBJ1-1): SQTIHQWPATLVQPVGSPLSLECTVEGTSNPNLYWYRQAAGRGLQLLFYSVGIGQISSEVPQNLSASRPQDRQFILSSKKLLLSDSGFYLCACPSVGNTEAFFGQGTRLTVV.

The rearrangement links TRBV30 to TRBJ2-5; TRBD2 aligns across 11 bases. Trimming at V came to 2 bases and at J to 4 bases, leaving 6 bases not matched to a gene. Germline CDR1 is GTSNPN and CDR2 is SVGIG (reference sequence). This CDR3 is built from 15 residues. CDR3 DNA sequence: TGTGCCTGGAGTACGGGACTAGCGGAGTCAGAGACCCAGTACTTC. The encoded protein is CAWSTGLAESETQYF.

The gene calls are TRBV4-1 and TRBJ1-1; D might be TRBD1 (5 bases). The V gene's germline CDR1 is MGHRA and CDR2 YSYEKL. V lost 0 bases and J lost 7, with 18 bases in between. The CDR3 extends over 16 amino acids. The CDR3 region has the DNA TGCGCCAGCAGCCAAGAGGGGCTGCCCGCCCCCTTTGAAGCTTTCTTT. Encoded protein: CASSQEGLPAPFEAFF.

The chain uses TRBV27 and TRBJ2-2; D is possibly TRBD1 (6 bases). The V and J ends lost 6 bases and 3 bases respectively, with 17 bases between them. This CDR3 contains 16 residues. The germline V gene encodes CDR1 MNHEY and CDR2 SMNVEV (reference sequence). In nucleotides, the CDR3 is TGTGCCAGCAGCAATCTGATCACAGGGCACACCGGGGAGCTGTTTTTT. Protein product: CASSNLITGHTGELFF.

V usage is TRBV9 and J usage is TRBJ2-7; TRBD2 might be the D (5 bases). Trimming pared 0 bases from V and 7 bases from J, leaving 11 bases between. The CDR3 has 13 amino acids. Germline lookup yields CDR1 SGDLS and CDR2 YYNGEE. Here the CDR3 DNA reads TGTGCCAGCAGCGTAGTCGCCCGAGGGGAGCAGTACTTC. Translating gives CASSVVARGEQYF.

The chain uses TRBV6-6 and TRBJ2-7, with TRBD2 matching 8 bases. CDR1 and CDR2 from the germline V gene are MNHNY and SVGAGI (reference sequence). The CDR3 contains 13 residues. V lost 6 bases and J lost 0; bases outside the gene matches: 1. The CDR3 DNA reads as TGTGCCAGCAGCAGCGGGGGCTCCTACGAGCAGTACTTC. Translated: CASSSGGSYEQYF.

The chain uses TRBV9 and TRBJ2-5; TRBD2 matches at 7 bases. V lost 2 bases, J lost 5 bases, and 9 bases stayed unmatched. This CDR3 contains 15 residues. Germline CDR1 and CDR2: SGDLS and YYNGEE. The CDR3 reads CASSVMAGDRETQYF. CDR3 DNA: TGTGCCAGCAGCGTCATGGCGGGAGATCGGGAGACCCAGTACTTC.

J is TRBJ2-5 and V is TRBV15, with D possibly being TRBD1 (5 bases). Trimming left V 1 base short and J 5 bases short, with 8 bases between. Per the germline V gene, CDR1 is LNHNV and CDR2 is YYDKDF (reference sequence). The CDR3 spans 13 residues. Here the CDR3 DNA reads TGTGCCACCAGCAGAGCCAGGGTGGAGACCCAGTACTTC. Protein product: CATSRARVETQYF.

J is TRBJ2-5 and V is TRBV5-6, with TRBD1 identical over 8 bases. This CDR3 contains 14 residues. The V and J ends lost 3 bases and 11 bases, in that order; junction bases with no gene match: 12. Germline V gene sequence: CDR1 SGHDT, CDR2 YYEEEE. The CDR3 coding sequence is TGTGCCAGCAGCTATTGGAGGGGGACAGGTGAGCAGTACTTC. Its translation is CASSYWRGTGEQYF.

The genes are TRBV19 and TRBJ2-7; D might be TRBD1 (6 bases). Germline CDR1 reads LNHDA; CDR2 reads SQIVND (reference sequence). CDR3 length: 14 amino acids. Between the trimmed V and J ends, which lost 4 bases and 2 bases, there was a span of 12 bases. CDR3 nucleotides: TGTGCCAGTAGTACGGGACACCACCCCTACGAGCAGTACTTC. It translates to CASSTGHHPYEQYF.

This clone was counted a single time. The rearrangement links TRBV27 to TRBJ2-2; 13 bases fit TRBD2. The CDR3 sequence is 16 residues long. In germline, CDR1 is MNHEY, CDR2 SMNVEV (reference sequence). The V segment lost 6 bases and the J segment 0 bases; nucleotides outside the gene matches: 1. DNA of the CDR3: TGTGCCAGCAGACTAGCGGGGGGGCCGAACACCGGGGAGCTGTTTTTT. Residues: CASRLAGGPNTGELFF.

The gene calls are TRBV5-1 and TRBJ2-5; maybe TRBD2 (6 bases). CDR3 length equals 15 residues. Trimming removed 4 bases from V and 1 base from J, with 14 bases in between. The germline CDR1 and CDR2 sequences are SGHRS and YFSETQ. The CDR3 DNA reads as TGCGCCAGCAGCCGGACCGGGGACTCCCAAGAGACCCAGTACTTC. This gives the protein CASSRTGDSQETQYF.

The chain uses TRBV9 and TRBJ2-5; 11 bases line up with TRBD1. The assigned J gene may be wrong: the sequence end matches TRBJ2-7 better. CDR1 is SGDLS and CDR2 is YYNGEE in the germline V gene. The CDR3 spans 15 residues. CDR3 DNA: TGTGCCAGCAGCGCCGGGACAGGGGGGAAAGACGAGCAGTACTTC. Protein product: CASSAGTGGKDEQYF.

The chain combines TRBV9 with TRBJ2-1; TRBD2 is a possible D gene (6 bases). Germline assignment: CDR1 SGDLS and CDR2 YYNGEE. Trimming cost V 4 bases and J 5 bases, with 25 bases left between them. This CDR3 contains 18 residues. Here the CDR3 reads CASSPHSELAAGHNEQFF. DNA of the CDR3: TGTGCCAGCAGCCCCCACTCCGAACTAGCTGCCGGCCACAATGAGCAGTTCTTC.

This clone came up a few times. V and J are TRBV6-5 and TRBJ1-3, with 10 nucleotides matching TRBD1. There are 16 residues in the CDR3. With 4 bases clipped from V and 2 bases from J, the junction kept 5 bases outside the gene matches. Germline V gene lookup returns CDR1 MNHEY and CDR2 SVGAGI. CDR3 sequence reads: CASSLRQGAAGNTIYF. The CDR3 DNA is TGTGCCAGCAGTTTGCGACAGGGGGCAGCTGGAAACACCATATATTTT.

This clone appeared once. This CDR3 is CASSSPGGHGYTF. CDR3 DNA sequence: TGTGCCAGCAGCTCCCCGGGCGGGCACGGCTACACCTTC. The chain has TRBV11-2 and TRBJ1-2; D is unresolved. The V and J ends lost 4 bases and 8 bases respectively, with 14 bases between them. CDR3 size: 13 residues. Per the germline V gene, CDR1 is SGHAT and CDR2 is FQNNGV. The whole variable domain, remainder taken from reference TRBV11-2 and TRBJ1-2, is EAGVAQSPRYKIIEKRQSVAFWCNPISGHATLYWYQQILGQGPKLLIQFQNNGVVDDSQLPKDRFSAERLKGVDSTLKIQPAKLEDSAVYLCASSSPGGHGYTFGSGTRLTVV.

The CDR3 sequence is CASSPLSGTEYGYTF. CDR3 DNA sequence: TGTGCCAGCTCACCACTCTCCGGGACAGAGTATGGCTACACCTTC. J is TRBJ1-2 and V is TRBV18, with 7 bases matching TRBD1. J lost 5 bases, V lost 1 base, and 7 bases had no gene match. Germline CDR1 and CDR2: KGHSH and LQKENI. CDR3 length: 15 amino acids.